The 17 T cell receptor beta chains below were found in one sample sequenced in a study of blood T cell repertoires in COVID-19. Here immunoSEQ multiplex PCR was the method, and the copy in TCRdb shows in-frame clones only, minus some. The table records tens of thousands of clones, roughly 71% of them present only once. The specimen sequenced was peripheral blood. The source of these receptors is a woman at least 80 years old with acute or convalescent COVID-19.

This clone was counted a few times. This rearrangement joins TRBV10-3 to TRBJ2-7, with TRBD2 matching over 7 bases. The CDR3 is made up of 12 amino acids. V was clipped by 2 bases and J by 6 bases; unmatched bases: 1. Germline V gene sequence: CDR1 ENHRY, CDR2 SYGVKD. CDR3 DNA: TGTGCCATCAGTGAGCAGCGGGGCGAGCAGTACTTC. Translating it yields CAISEQRGEQYF.

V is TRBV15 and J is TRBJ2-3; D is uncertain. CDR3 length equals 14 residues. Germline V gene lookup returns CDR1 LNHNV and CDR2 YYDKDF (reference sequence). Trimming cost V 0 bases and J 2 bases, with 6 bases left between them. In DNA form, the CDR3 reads TGTGCCACCAGCAGAGAGCGGTTCACAGATACGCAGTATTTT. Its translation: CATSRERFTDTQYF.

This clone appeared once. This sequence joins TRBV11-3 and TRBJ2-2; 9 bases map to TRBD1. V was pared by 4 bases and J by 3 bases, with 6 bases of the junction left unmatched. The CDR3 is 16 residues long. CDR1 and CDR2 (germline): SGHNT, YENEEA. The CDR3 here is CASSSTGGWDTGELFF. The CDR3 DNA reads TGTGCCAGCAGCTCTACAGGGGGCTGGGACACCGGGGAGCTGTTTTTT.

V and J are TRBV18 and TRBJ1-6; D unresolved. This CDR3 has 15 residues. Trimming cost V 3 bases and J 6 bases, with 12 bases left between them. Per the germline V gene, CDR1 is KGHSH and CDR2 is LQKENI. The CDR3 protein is CASSPVTDPNSPLHF. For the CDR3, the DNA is TGTGCCAGCTCACCGGTTACAGATCCTAATTCACCCCTCCACTTT.

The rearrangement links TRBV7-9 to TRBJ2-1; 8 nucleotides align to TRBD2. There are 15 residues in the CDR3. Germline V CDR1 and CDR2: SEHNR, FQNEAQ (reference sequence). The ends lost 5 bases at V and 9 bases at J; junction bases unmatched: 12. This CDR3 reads CASSRATGLVSEQFF. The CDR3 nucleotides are TGTGCCAGCAGCCGTGCGACGGGACTAGTTTCTGAGCAGTTCTTC.

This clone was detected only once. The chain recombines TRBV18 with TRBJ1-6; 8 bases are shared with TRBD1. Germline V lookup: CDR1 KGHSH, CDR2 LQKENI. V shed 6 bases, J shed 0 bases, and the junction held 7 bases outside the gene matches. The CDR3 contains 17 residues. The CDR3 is CASSRGQVVSYNSPLHF. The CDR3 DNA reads TGTGCCAGCTCCCGGGGACAGGTTGTCTCCTATAATTCACCCCTCCACTTT.

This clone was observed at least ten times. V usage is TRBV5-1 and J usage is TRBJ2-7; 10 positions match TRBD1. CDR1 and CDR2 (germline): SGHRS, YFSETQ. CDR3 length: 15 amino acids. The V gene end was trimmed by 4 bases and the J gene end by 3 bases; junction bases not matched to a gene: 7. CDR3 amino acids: CASSIGTGALYEQYF. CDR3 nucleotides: TGCGCCAGCAGCATCGGGACAGGGGCCCTCTACGAGCAGTACTTC.

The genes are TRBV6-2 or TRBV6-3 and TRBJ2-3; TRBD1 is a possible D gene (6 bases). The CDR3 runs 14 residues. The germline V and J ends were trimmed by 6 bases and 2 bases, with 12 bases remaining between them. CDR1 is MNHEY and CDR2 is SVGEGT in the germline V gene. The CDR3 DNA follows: TGTGCCAGCAGCGGACAGTACTCCACAGATACGCAGTATTTT. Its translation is CASSGQYSTDTQYF.

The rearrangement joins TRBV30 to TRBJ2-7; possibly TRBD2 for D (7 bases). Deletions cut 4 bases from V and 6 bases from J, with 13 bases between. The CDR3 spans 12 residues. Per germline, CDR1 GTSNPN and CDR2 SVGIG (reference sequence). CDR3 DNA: TGTGCCTGGAAGGGGGGGCGAGGCGAGCAGTACTTC. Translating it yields CAWKGGRGEQYF.

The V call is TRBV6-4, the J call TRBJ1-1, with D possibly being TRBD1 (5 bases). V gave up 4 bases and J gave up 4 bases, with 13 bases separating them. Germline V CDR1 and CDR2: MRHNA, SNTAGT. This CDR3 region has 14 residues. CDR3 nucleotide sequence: TGTGCCAGCAGTGTCACCCAGGGAAGCACTGAAGCTTTCTTT. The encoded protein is CASSVTQGSTEAFF.

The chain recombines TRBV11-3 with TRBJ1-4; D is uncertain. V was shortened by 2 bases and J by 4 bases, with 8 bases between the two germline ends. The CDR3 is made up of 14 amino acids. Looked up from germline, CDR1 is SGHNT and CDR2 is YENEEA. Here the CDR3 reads CASSLTQNNEKLFF. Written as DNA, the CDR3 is TGTGCCAGCAGCTTAACACAGAATAATGAAAAACTGTTTTTT. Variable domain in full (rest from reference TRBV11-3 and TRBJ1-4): EAGVVQSPRYKIIEKKQPVAFWCNPISGHNTLYWYLQNLGQGPELLIRYENEEAVDDSQLPKDRFSAERLKGVDSTLKIQPAELGDSAVYLCASSLTQNNEKLFFGSGTQLSVL.

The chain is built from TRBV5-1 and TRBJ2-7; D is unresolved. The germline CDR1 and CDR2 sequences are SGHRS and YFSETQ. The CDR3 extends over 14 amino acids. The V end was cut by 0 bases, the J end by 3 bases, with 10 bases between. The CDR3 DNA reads TGCGCCAGCAGCTTGGCCGTCAGAAGCTACGAGCAGTACTTC. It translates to CASSLAVRSYEQYF.

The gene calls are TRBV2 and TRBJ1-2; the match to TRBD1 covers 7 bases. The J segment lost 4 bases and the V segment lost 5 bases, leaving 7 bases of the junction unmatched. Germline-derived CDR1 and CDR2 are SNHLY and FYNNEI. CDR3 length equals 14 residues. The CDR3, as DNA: TGTGCCAGCAGTTATACGGGACAGACCTATGGCTACACCTTC. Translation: CASSYTGQTYGYTF.

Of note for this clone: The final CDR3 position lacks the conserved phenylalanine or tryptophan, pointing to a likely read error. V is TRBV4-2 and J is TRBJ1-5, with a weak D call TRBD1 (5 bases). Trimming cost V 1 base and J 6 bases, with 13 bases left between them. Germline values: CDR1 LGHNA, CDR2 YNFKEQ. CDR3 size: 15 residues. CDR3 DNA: TGTGCCAGCAGCCAAGCACTTCCCCAGGGTCAGCCCCAGCATTCT. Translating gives CASSQALPQGQPQHS.

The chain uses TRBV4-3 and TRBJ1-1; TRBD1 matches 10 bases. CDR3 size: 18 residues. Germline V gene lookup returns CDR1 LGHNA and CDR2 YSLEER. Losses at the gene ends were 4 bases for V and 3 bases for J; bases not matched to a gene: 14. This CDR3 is CASSPNPRLDRGHTEAFF. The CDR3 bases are TGCGCCAGCAGCCCCAACCCCCGACTCGACAGGGGGCACACTGAAGCTTTCTTT.

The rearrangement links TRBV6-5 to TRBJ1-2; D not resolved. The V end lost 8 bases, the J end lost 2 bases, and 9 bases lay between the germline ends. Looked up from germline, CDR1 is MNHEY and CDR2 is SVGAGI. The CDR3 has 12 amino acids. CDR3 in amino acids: CASGTANYGYTF. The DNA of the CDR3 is TGTGCCAGCGGCACAGCCAACTATGGCTACACCTTC.

The CDR3 DNA is TGTGCCAGCAGCAAGGACAGGGGGGTATATGGAAACACCATATATTTT. It encodes CASSKDRGVYGNTIYF. This chain joins TRBV7-2 and TRBJ1-3, with TRBD1 matching 10 bases. The CDR3 covers 16 residues. The V gene end was trimmed by 5 bases and the J gene end by 3 bases; junction bases not matched to a gene: 7. Germline-derived CDR1 and CDR2 are SGHTA and FQGNSA.